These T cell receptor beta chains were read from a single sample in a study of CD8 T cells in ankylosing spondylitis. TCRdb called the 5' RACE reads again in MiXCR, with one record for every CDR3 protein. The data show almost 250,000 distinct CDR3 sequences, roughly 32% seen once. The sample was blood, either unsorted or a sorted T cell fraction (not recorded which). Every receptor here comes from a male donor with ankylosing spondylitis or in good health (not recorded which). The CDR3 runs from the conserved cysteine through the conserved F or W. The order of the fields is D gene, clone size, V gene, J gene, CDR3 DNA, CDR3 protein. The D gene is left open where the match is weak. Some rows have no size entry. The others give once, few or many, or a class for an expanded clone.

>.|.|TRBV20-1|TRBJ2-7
TGCAGTGCTAGAGCCGGGGGTGGGGAGCAGTACTTC
CSARAGGGEQYF
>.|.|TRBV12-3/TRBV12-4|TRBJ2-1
TGTGCCAGCACCACCACATCGGGACTCACGTCTTGGCAGTTCTTC
CASTTTSGLTSWQFF
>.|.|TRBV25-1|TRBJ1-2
TGTGCCAGCGTAAGCGGGACACTCAATGGCTACACCTTC
CASVSGTLNGYTF
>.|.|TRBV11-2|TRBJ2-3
TGTGCCAGCAGCCCCCGGGGGGCAACAGATACGCAGTATTTT
CASSPRGATDTQYF
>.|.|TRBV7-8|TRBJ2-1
TGTGCCAGCAGCTCCGGGGTCAATGAGCAGTTCTTC
CASSSGVNEQFF
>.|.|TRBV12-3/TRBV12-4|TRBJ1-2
TGTGCCAGCAGCCCCACAGACCGCGCCTATGGCTACACCTTC
CASSPTDRAYGYTF
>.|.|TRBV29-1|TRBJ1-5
TGCAGCGTGTCCTTATCCGGTAGCAATCAGCCCCAGCATTTT
CSVSLSGSNQPQHF
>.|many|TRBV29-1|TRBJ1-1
TGCAGCGTTGTTTGGCCGATGAACACTGAAGCTTTCTTT
CSVVWPMNTEAFF
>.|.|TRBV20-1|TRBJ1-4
TGCAGTGCTAGAGACGGCAGGGTGGGTGAAAAACTGTTTTTT
CSARDGRVGEKLFF
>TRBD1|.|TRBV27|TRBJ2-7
TGTGCCAGCAGTTTATCGACAGGGGGCTACGAGCAGTACTTC
CASSLSTGGYEQYF
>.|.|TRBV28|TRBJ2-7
TGTGCCAGCAGTTTGATAGCCTACTCCTACGAGCAGTACTTC
CASSLIAYSYEQYF
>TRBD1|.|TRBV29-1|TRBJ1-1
TGCAGCGTTTACGGACAGGCCGTAGGAGCTTTCTTT
CSVYGQAVGAFF
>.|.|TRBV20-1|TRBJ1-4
TGCAGTGCTAGAGCCTCAACGGGGAATGAAAAACTGTTTTTT
CSARASTGNEKLFF
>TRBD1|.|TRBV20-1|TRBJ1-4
TGCAGTGCTAAGGGACAGGCGGATGAAAAACTGTTTTTT
CSAKGQADEKLFF
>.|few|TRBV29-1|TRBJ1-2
TGCAGCGCCGTAGCGGGGACATATAACTATGGCTACACCTTC
CSAVAGTYNYGYTF
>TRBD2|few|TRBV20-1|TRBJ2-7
TGCAGTGCTAGAGGGACTAGTATCCACGAGCAGTACTTC
CSARGTSIHEQYF
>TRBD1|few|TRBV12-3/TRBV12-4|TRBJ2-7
TGTGCCAGCAGCAAATACCGAGACAGGGTTTACGAGCAGTACTTC
CASSKYRDRVYEQYF
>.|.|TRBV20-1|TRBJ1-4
TGCAGTGCTAGTAGTCCGAATGAAAAACTGTTTTTT
CSASSPNEKLFF
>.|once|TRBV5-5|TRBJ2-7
TGTGCCAGCAGCTTGAAAAACGGACTTATAAGCTCCTACGAGCAGTACTTC
CASSLKNGLISSYEQYF
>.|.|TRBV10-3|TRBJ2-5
TGTGCCCTCAGGGACGGGGAGACCCAGTACTTC
CALRDGETQYF
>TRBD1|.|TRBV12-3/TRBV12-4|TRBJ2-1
TGTGCCAGCAGCCTACAGGGGAACTACAATGAGCAGTTCTTC
CASSLQGNYNEQFF
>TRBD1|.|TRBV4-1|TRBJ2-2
TGCGCCAGCAGCCAACGGACAGGGGCTGACACCGGGGAGCTGTTTTTT
CASSQRTGADTGELFF
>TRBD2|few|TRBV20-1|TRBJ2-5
TGCAGTGCTAGAGATCTCGCTAGCGGGGTGGAGACCCAGTACTTC
CSARDLASGVETQYF
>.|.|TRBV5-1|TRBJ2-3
TGCGCCAGCAGCCTAGGCGTGGGGTTCACAGATACGCAGTATTTT
CASSLGVGFTDTQYF
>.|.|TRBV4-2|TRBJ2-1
TGTGCCAGCAGCCAAGGGGGGGTGCGGACCTCCTACAATGAGCAGTTCTTC
CASSQGGVRTSYNEQFF
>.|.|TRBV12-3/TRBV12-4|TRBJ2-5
TGTGCCAGCAGTTTGCTGGAAGAAGAGACCCAGTACTTC
CASSLLEEETQYF
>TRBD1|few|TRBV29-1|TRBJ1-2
TGCAGCGTTGCTTCGACAGGGAAGGGGTATGGCTACACCTTC
CSVASTGKGYGYTF
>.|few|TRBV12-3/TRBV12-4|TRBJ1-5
TGTGCCAGCCGTAAGGACGCCAGGGGCTTTAGCAATCAGCCCCAGCATTTT
CASRKDARGFSNQPQHF
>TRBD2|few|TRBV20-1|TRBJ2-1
TGCAGTGCTAGAGAGAACCTAGCGGGGGACAATGAGCAGTTCTTC
CSARENLAGDNEQFF
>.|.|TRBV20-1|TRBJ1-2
TGCAGTGCTAGAGGGGGGAGCTATGGCTACACCTTC
CSARGGSYGYTF
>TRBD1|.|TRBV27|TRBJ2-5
TGTGCCAGCAGTTCCTTTGGACAGGGCGAGACCCAGTACTTC
CASSSFGQGETQYF
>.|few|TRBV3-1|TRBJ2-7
TGTGCCAGCAGCCAAGGGACCCTATCCTACGAGCAGTACTTC
CASSQGTLSYEQYF
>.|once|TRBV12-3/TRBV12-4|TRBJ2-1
TGTGCCAGCAGTTTAGCGTTCGGACGGCCCGGAAACAATGAGCAGTTCTTC
CASSLAFGRPGNNEQFF
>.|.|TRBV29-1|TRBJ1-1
TGCAGCGTTGACTTGTTGCGTGACACTGAAGCTTTCTTT
CSVDLLRDTEAFF
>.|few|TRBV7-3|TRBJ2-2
TGTGCCAGCAGCCGACGCCCCATCCCGAACACCGGGGAGCTGTTTTTT
CASSRRPIPNTGELFF
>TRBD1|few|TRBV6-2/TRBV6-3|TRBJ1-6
TGTGCCAGCAACGGACAGGCGGGGAATTCACCCCTCCACTTT
CASNGQAGNSPLHF
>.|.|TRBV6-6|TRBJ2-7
TGTGCCAGCAGTTACAGTGTTGAGGGAGCCGAACAGTACTTC
CASSYSVEGAEQYF
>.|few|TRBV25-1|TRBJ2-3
TGTGCCAGCAGTGTTTGGGGAGGGGGCTACGATACAGATACGCAGTATTTT
CASSVWGGGYDTDTQYF
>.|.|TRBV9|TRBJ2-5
TGTGCCAGCAGCTCGCCCGGGGGCGAGGAGACCCAGTACTTC
CASSSPGGEETQYF
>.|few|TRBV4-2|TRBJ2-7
TGTGCCAGCAGCCAAGTCAGGGGGGGTCCCTCCGAGCAGTACTTC
CASSQVRGGPSEQYF
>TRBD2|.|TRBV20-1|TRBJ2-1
TGCAGTGCTAGAGAACCAGCGGGGGACCACAATGAGCAGTTCTTC
CSAREPAGDHNEQFF